This TCR beta chain was documented in a study of T cell clones after liver transplantation. In the study overall: Timepoints were pre-transplant, pre-withdrawal, and after withdrawal was completed or failed.

Profiled with immunoSEQ multiplex PCR; TCRdb holds only in-frame clones, not every one. The table lists some 80,000 clones, 82% of them singletons, with under 0.6% in the top ten. This sequence originates from a human patient who received a liver transplant. T cells may partly derive from the graft donor. Source: CD4+ T cells from blood, taken 45 to 47 months after liver transplant.

As DNA, the CDR3 is TGTGCCAGCTCACCTCAGGGTCGAGACACTGAAGCTTTCTTT. It yields the protein CASSPQGRDTEAFF. The V call is TRBV18, the J call TRBJ1-1; tentatively, D is TRBD1 (5 bases). CDR3 length equals 14 residues. V lost 3 bases and J 3 bases, leaving 11 bases between the germline ends. CDR1 and CDR2 from the germline V gene are KGHSH and LQKENI.